This TCR beta chain was profiled in a study of blood T cell repertoires in COVID-19. The CDR3 has 15 residues. Germline CDR1 MNHNS, CDR2 SASEGT. V lost 1 base, J lost 4 bases, and 13 bases lay in between. In the original processing: The authors estimated nucleated cell counts from reference gene primer amplification. Clones were sequenced by immunoSEQ multiplex PCR, and TCRdb holds only the in-frame ones, with some missing. V and J calls and clone size come straight from that table; D and trimming were deduced from the DNA. Of 210,000 or so clones listed, 80% to 90% were seen once; the top ten hold 1.5%.

This receptor was taken from a man between 18 and 35 years old with active or convalescent COVID-19. The material sequenced was peripheral blood. This chain uses TRBV6-1 with TRBJ2-5, with D perhaps matching TRBD1 (8 bases). As DNA, the CDR3 is TGTGCCAGCAGTGAAGACAGGGGGGGTCGAGAGACCCAGTACTTC. Its protein product is CASSEDRGGRETQYF.